This T cell receptor beta chain was documented in a study of blood T cell repertoires in COVID-19. In the study overall: Acute and convalescent COVID-19 specimens originated in the United States, Italy and Spain. The analysed material was cDNA or gDNA that came from T cells, B-cell-depleted T cells, or PBMCs.

In the authors' methods: Nucleated cell counts were estimated from reference gene primer amplification. Here immunoSEQ multiplex PCR was the method, and the copy in TCRdb shows in-frame clones only, minus some. V and J calls and clone size are given by that table; D and trimming were obtained from the DNA. The profile shows 190,000 or so clones, 80% to 90% of them singletons. V was cut by 7 bases and J by 4 bases, with 17 bases left in between. Germline V gene data show CDR1 as SGHAT and CDR2 as FQNNGV. CDR3 length: 16 amino acids. The V and J genes are TRBV11-2 and TRBJ2-6, with D unresolved. The sequenced sample consisted of peripheral blood. This TCR derives from a man aged 50 to 60 with active or convalescent COVID-19. The CDR3 here is CASTNLPRSGANVLTF. Written as DNA, the CDR3 is TGTGCCAGCACCAACCTTCCCCGGTCGGGGGCCAACGTCCTGACTTTC.